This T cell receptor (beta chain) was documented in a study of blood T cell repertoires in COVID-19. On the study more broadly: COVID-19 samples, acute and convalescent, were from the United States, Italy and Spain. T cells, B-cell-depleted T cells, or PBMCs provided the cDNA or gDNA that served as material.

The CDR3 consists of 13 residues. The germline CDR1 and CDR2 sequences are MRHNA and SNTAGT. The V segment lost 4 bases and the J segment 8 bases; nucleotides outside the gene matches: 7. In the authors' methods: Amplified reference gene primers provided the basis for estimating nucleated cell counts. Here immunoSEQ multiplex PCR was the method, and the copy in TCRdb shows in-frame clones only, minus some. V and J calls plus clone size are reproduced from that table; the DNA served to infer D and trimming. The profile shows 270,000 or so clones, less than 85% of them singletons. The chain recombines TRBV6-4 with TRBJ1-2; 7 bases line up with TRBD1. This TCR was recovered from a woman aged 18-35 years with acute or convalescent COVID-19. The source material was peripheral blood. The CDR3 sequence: CASSATGAGGYTF. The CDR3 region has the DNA TGTGCCAGCAGTGCCACAGGGGCGGGAGGCTACACCTTC.